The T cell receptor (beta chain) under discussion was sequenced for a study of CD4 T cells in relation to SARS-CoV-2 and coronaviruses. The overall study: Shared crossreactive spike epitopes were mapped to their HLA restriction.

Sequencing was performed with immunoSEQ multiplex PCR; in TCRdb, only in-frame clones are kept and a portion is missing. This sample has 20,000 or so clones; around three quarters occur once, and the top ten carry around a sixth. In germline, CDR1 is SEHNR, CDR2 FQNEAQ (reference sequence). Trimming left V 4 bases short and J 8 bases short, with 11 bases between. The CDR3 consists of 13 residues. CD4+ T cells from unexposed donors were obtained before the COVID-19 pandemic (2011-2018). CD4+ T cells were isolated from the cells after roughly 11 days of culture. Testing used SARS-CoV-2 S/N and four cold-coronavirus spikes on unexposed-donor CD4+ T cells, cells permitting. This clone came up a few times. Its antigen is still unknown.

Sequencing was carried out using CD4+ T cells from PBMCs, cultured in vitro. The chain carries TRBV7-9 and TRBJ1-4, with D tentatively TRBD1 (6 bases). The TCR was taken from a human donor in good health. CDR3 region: CASSSRQEEKLFF. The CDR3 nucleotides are TGTGCCAGCAGCTCCCGACAGGAGGAAAAACTGTTTTTT. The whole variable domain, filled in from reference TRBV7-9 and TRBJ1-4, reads DTGVSQNPRHKITKRGQNVTFRCDPISEHNRLYWYRQTLGQGPEFLTYFQNEAQLEKSRLLSDRFSAERPKGSFSTLEIQRTEQGDSAMYLCASSSRQEEKLFFGSGTQLSVL.